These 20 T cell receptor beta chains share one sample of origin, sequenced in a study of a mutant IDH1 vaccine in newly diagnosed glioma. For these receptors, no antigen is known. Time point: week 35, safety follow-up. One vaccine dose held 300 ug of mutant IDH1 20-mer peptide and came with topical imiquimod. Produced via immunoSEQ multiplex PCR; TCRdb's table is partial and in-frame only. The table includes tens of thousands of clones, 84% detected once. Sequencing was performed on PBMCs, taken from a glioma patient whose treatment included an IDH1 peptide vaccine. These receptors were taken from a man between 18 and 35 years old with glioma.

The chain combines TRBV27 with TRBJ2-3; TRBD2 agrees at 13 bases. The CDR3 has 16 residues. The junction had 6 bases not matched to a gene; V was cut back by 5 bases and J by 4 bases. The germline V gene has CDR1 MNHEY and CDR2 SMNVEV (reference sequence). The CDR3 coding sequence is TGTGCCAGCAGTCAAGGACTAGCGGGAGTGTCAGATACGCAGTATTTT. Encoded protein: CASSQGLAGVSDTQYF.

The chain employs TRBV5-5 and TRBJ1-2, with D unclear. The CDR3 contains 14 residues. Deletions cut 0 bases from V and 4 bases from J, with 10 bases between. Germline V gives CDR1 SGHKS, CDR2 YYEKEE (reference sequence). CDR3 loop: CASSLGPSSYGYTF. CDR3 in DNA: TGTGCCAGCAGCTTGGGGCCTAGCAGCTATGGCTACACCTTC.

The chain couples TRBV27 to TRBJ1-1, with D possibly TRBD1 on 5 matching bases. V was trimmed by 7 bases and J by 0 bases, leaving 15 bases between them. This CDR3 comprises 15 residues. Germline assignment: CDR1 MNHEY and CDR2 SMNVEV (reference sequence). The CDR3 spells CASKGLDRLNTEAFF. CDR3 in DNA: TGTGCCAGCAAGGGGTTGGATCGTTTGAACACTGAAGCTTTCTTT.

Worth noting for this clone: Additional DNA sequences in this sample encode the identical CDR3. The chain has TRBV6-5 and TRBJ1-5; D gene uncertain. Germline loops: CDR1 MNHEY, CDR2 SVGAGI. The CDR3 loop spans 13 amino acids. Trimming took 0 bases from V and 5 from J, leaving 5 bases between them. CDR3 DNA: TGTGCCAGCAGTTACTCCCAGGATCAGCCCCAGCATTTT. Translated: CASSYSQDQPQHF.

The CDR3 nucleotides are TGTGCCAGCAGTTCGCCGGGACAGGGTCAGAATGAGCAGTTCTTC. Encoded protein: CASSSPGQGQNEQFF. This chain joins TRBV6-6 and TRBJ2-1; 9 bases align to TRBD1. The CDR3 loop spans 15 amino acids. Per the germline V gene, CDR1 is MNHNY and CDR2 is SVGAGI (reference sequence). Losses at the gene ends were 4 bases for V and 7 bases for J; bases not matched to a gene: 8.

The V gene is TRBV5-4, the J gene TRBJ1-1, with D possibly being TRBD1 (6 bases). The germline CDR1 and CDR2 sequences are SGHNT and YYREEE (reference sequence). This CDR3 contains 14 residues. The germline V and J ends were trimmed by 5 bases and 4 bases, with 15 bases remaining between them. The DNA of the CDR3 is TGTGCCAGCAGTGGGGGGCAGGGCTCCACTGAAGCTTTCTTT. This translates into CASSGGQGSTEAFF.

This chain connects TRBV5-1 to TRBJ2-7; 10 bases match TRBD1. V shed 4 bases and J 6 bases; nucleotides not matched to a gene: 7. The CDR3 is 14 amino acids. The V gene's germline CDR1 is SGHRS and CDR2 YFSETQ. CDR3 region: CASSGWDRGSEQYF. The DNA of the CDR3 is TGCGCCAGCAGCGGGTGGGACAGGGGTTCCGAGCAGTACTTC.

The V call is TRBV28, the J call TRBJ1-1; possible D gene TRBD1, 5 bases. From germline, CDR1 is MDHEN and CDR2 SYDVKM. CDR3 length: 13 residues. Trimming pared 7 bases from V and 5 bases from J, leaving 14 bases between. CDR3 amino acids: CASTDGGRTEAFF. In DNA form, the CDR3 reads TGTGCCAGCACTGATGGGGGGAGGACTGAAGCTTTCTTT.

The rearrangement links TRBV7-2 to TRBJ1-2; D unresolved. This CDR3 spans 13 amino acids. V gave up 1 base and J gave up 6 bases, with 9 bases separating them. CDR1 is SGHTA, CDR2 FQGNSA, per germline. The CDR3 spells CASSLVQSDGYTF. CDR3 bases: TGTGCCAGCAGCTTAGTCCAGTCGGATGGCTACACCTTC.

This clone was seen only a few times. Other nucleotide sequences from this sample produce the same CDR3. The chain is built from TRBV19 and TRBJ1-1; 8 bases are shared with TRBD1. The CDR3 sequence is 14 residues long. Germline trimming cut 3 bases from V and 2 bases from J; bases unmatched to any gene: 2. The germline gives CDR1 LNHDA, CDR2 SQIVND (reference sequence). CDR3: CASSIGQGNTEAFF. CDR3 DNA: TGTGCCAGTAGTATCGGACAGGGAAACACTGAAGCTTTCTTT.

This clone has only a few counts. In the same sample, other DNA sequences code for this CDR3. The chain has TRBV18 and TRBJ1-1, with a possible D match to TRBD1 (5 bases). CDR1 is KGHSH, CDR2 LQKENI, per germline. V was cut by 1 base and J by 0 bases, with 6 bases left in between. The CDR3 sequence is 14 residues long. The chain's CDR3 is CASSPQGLNTEAFF. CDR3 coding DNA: TGTGCCAGCTCACCACAGGGACTGAACACTGAAGCTTTCTTT.

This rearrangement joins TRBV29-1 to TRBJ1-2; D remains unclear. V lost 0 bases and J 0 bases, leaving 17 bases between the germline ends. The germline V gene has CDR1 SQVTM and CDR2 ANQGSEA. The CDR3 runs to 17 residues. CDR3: CSVEDWAVLRANYGYTF. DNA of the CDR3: TGCAGCGTTGAAGATTGGGCCGTTCTAAGAGCTAACTATGGCTACACCTTC.

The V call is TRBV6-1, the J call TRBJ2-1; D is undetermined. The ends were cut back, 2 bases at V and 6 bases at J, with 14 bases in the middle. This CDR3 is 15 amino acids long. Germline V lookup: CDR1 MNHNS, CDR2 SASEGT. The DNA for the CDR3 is TGTGCCAGCAGTGAAAACTCTTACTTGGGCAATGAGCAGTTCTTC. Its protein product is CASSENSYLGNEQFF.

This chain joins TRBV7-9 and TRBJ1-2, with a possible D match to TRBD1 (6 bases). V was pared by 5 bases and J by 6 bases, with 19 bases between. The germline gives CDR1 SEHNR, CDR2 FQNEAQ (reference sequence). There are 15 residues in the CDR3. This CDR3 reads CASSAGQGERHGYTF. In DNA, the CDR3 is TGTGCCAGCAGCGCGGGACAAGGAGAGCGGCATGGCTACACCTTC.

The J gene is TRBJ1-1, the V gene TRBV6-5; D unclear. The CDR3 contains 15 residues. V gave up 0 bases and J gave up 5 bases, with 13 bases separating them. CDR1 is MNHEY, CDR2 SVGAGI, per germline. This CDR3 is CASSYSRKGRTEAFF. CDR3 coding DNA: TGTGCCAGCAGTTACTCGAGGAAAGGGCGGACTGAAGCTTTCTTT.

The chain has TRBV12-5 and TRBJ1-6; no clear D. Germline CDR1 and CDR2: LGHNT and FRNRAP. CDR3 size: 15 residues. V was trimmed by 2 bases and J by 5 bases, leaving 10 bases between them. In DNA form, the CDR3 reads TGTGCTAGTGGTTTGACCACCCTACATAATTCACCCCTCCACTTT. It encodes CASGLTTLHNSPLHF.

The CDR3 DNA sequence: TGTGCCAGCTCACCGCTCAGTGACTATGGCTACACCTTC. Translated, it gives CASSPLSDYGYTF. This chain connects TRBV18 to TRBJ1-2; the D is unclear. Trimming cost V 3 bases and J 3 bases, with 8 bases left between them. The CDR3 covers 13 residues. Germline V CDR1 and CDR2: KGHSH, LQKENI.

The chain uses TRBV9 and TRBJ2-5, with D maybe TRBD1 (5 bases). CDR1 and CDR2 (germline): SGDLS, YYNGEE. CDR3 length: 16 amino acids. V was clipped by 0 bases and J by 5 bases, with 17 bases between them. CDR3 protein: CASSVVGTGAWETQYF. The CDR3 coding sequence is TGTGCCAGCAGCGTAGTTGGTACAGGAGCTTGGGAGACCCAGTACTTC.

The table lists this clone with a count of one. As DNA, the CDR3 is TGTGCTAGTGGTTTGAGCGGGAGTAGGAATGAGCAGTTCTTC. Protein product: CASGLSGSRNEQFF. This chain uses TRBV12-5 with TRBJ2-1, with 8 nucleotides matching TRBD2. Trimming took 2 bases from V and 7 from J; bases not matched to a gene: 4. This CDR3 spans 14 amino acids. Germline-derived CDR1 and CDR2 are LGHNT and FRNRAP.

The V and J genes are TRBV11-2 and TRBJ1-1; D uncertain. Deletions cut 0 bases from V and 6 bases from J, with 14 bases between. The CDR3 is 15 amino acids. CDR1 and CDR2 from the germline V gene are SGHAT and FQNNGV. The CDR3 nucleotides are TGTGCCAGCAGCTTAGAACCAGGTCTGATCGCTGAAGCTTTCTTT. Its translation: CASSLEPGLIAEAFF.